A single sample is the source of the 21 T cell receptor beta chains below, sequenced in a study of blood T cell repertoires in COVID-19. Sequencing was performed with immunoSEQ multiplex PCR; in TCRdb, only in-frame clones are kept and a portion is missing. The data contain over 50,000 clones, approximately 86% of them singletons. Sequencing was done on a sample of peripheral blood. These receptors originate from a man in his 70s with active COVID-19.

V gene TRBV11-2 combines with J gene TRBJ1-2, with 9 bases aligning to TRBD1. V dropped 4 bases and J dropped 2; count of bases not matched to a gene: 2. Per germline, CDR1 SGHAT and CDR2 FQNNGV. This CDR3 region has 14 residues. CDR3 bases: TGTGCCAGCAGCTCGACAGGGGGGAACTATGGCTACACCTTC. As protein: CASSSTGGNYGYTF.

The J gene is TRBJ2-7, the V gene TRBV6-2 or TRBV6-3, with D perhaps matching TRBD2 (5 bases). Trimming took off 5 bases at V and 2 bases at J, with 19 bases between the two ends. CDR3 length: 16 amino acids. Germline CDR1 and CDR2: MNHEY and SVGEGT. The CDR3 protein is CASSPRRTPDPYEQYF. DNA of the CDR3: TGTGCCAGCAGTCCACGAAGGACTCCAGACCCCTACGAGCAGTACTTC.

J is TRBJ2-7 and V is TRBV5-1; maybe TRBD1 (5 bases). Germline CDR1 SGHRS, CDR2 YFSETQ. The V end lost 4 bases, the J end lost 1 base, and 12 bases lay between the germline ends. The CDR3 has 14 amino acids. The CDR3 reads CASSLLDSSYEQYF. The CDR3 DNA reads as TGCGCCAGCAGCCTCCTCGACAGTTCCTACGAGCAGTACTTC.

V gene TRBV7-8 combines with J gene TRBJ2-1; D not resolved. V was cut by 5 bases and J by 5 bases, with 16 bases left in between. CDR1 and CDR2 (germline): SGHVS, FQNEAQ. The CDR3 sequence is 15 residues long. The CDR3 bases are TGTGCCAGCAGCCACCTCCCGAACTTGGACAATGAGCAGTTCTTC. Its protein product is CASSHLPNLDNEQFF.

The chain joins TRBV7-2 to TRBJ1-1, with no clear D. This CDR3 has 13 residues. The V gene's germline CDR1 is SGHTA and CDR2 FQGNSA. V lost 7 bases to trimming and J lost 0 bases, with 9 bases between them. The CDR3 region is CASNGQMNTEAFF. In DNA, the CDR3 is TGTGCCAGCAATGGCCAGATGAACACTGAAGCTTTCTTT. Variable domain in full (rest from reference TRBV7-2 and TRBJ1-1): GAGVSQSPSNKVTEKGKDVELRCDPISGHTALYWYRQSLGQGLEFLIYFQGNSAPDKSGLPSDRFSAERTGGSVSTLTIQRTQQEDSAVYLCASNGQMNTEAFFGQGTRLTVV.

V and J are TRBV5-8 and TRBJ2-1; 10 bases agree with TRBD2. Germline trimming cut 0 bases from V and 2 bases from J; bases unmatched to any gene: 2. The CDR3 is made up of 16 amino acids. Germline V gene data show CDR1 as SGHTS and CDR2 as YDEGEE. CDR3: CASSLGTSGTYNEQFF. The CDR3, as DNA: TGTGCCAGCAGCTTGGGTACTAGCGGGACCTACAATGAGCAGTTCTTC. Complete variable domain (other parts from reference TRBV5-8 and TRBJ2-1): EAGVTQSPTHLIKTRGQQATLRCSPISGHTSVYWYQQALGLGLQFLLWYDEGEERNRGNFPPRFSGRQFPNYSSELNVNALELEDSALYLCASSLGTSGTYNEQFFGPGTRLTVL.

A few counts support this clone. V and J are TRBV9 and TRBJ1-2; possibly TRBD1 for D (6 bases). V lost 4 bases to trimming and J lost 2 bases, with 15 bases between them. Germline V gives CDR1 SGDLS, CDR2 YYNGEE. This CDR3 has 15 amino acids. This chain's CDR3 is CASSPNIGGNYGYTF. Here the CDR3 DNA reads TGTGCCAGCAGCCCGAACATTGGGGGCAACTATGGCTACACCTTC.

The chain links TRBV19 to TRBJ1-1; the match to TRBD1 covers 8 bases. Losses at the gene ends were 10 bases for V and 1 base for J; bases not matched to a gene: 5. CDR1 and CDR2 from the germline V gene are LNHDA and SQIVND (reference sequence). The CDR3 covers 13 residues. DNA of the CDR3: TGTGCCACAGACAGGGGAACGAACACTGAAGCTTTCTTT. Protein: CATDRGTNTEAFF.

This clone was seen just once. V gene TRBV11-2 combines with J gene TRBJ2-7; D uncertain. V was pared by 2 bases and J by 6 bases, with 5 bases between. The CDR3 contains 11 residues. Germline CDR1 SGHAT, CDR2 FQNNGV. CDR3 in amino acids: CASSLSSEQYF. CDR3 sequence (DNA): TGTGCCAGCAGCTTAAGCTCCGAGCAGTACTTC.

This clone was seen once. The V gene is TRBV18, the J gene TRBJ2-2, with D maybe TRBD2 (5 bases). This CDR3 is built from 16 residues. The V gene lost 2 bases and the J gene lost 7 bases, with 17 bases spanning the gap. Germline V lookup: CDR1 KGHSH, CDR2 LQKENI. DNA of the CDR3: TGTGCCAGCTCACCAGTTGGCGATCCAAGCGGCGGGGAGCTGTTTTTT. Translation gives CASSPVGDPSGGELFF.

The V and J genes are TRBV19 and TRBJ1-2; perhaps TRBD1 as D (5 bases). With 6 bases removed from V and 2 bases from J, the gap between germline ends came to 10 bases. Germline V gene lookup returns CDR1 LNHDA and CDR2 SQIVND (reference sequence). The CDR3 is 13 amino acids. CDR3 nucleotide sequence: TGTGCCAGTAGAACCGGGGGGAACTATGGCTACACCTTC. This encodes CASRTGGNYGYTF.

The chain is built from TRBV10-3 and TRBJ2-3; 13 bases align to TRBD2. This CDR3 comprises 16 residues. Germline V gene data show CDR1 as ENHRY and CDR2 as SYGVKD. V was pared by 4 bases and J by 2 bases, with 3 bases of the junction left unmatched. The CDR3 sequence is CAISGGTSGTTDTQYF. CDR3 sequence (DNA): TGTGCCATCAGTGGGGGGACTAGCGGGACCACAGATACGCAGTATTTT.

The rearrangement links TRBV2 to TRBJ1-2; D possibly corresponds to TRBD1 (6 bases). Trimming left V 10 bases short and J 3 bases short, with 12 bases between. The V gene's germline CDR1 is SNHLY and CDR2 FYNNEI. CDR3 size: 12 residues. Here the CDR3 DNA reads TGTGCCACGCGGCGACAGGACTATGGCTACACCTTC. Its protein is CATRRQDYGYTF.

The V and J genes are TRBV18 and TRBJ2-7, with 7 bases aligning to TRBD2. V gave up 4 bases and J gave up 4 bases; unmatched junction bases: 4. The germline V gene has CDR1 KGHSH and CDR2 LQKENI. This CDR3 is built from 13 residues. CDR3 residues: CASSQGTTYEQYF. Written as DNA, the CDR3 is TGTGCCAGCTCACAAGGGACTACATACGAGCAGTACTTC. The full variable domain, with the rest looked up from reference TRBV18 and TRBJ2-7, is NAGVMQNPRHLVRRRGQEARLRCSPMKGHSHVYWYRQLPEEGLKFMVYLQKENIIDESGMPKERFSAEFPKEGPSILRIQQVVRGDSAAYFCASSQGTTYEQYFGPGTRLTVT.

The chain joins TRBV6-2 or TRBV6-3 to TRBJ2-7; 10 nucleotides line up with TRBD1. Trimming at V came to 2 bases and at J to 4 bases, leaving 8 bases not matched to a gene. The length of the CDR3 is 16 residues. Germline values: CDR1 MNHEY, CDR2 SVGEGT. The CDR3 DNA follows: TGTGCCAGCAGTTACGCGGGACAGGGGCGACCGTACGAGCAGTACTTC. It yields the protein CASSYAGQGRPYEQYF.

This chain links TRBV29-1 with TRBJ2-1, with D hard to call. The ends were cut back, 2 bases at V and 6 bases at J, with 11 bases in the middle. CDR1 SQVTM and CDR2 ANQGSEA come from the germline V gene. The length of the CDR3 is 13 residues. The CDR3 DNA reads TGCAGCGTTGAACCCCGGAGTCCCAATGAGCAGTTCTTC. Its protein product is CSVEPRSPNEQFF.

V and J are TRBV9 and TRBJ2-2; 10 bases fit TRBD1. Per the germline V gene, CDR1 is SGDLS and CDR2 is YYNGEE. J lost 7 bases, V lost 0 bases, and 6 bases had no gene match. The CDR3 has 16 residues. For the CDR3, the DNA is TGTGCCAGCAGCGTAGGAGGACAGGGGGTTGACGGGGAGCTGTTTTTT. The encoded protein is CASSVGGQGVDGELFF.

As DNA, the CDR3 is TGTGCCAGCAGCAAAGGACGGAGGGGTCAAAGAACAGATACGCAGTATTTT. This sequence encodes CASSKGRRGQRTDTQYF. This chain connects TRBV21-1 to TRBJ2-3; the table's TRBD2 call for D was not verified on the DNA. TRBV21-1 is noted as a pseudogene. The CDR3 has 17 amino acids.

V is TRBV30 and J is TRBJ2-3, with TRBD2 matching 8 bases. Per germline, CDR1 GTSNPN and CDR2 SVGIG (reference sequence). This CDR3 comprises 15 residues. V lost 2 bases and J lost 1; bases outside the gene matches: 5. CDR3 sequence (DNA): TGTGCCTGGAGTTATGAACTAGCGGGCACAGATACGCAGTATTTT. It codes for CAWSYELAGTDTQYF. The whole variable domain, filled in from reference TRBV30 and TRBJ2-3, reads SQTIHQWPATLVQPVGSPLSLECTVEGTSNPNLYWYRQAAGRGLQLLFYSVGIGQISSEVPQNLSASRPQDRQFILSSKKLLLSDSGFYLCAWSYELAGTDTQYFGPGTRLTVL.

The chain combines TRBV7-8 with TRBJ1-6; 7 bases agree with TRBD1. CDR1 and CDR2 (germline): SGHVS, FQNEAQ. The CDR3 length is 17 residues. The J segment lost 4 bases and the V segment lost 2 bases, leaving 8 bases of the junction unmatched. The CDR3 nucleotides are TGTGCCAGCAGCTTAAAACACCGGGACAGATATAATTCACCCCTCCACTTT. It encodes CASSLKHRDRYNSPLHF.

The chain is built from TRBV12-3 or TRBV12-4 and TRBJ1-1, with a possible D match to TRBD1 (6 bases). The CDR3 runs 13 residues. V dropped 6 bases and J dropped 2 bases, with 10 bases sitting between them. Here the CDR3 reads CASRYRENTEAFF. DNA of the CDR3: TGTGCCAGCAGGTACAGGGAAAACACTGAAGCTTTCTTT.